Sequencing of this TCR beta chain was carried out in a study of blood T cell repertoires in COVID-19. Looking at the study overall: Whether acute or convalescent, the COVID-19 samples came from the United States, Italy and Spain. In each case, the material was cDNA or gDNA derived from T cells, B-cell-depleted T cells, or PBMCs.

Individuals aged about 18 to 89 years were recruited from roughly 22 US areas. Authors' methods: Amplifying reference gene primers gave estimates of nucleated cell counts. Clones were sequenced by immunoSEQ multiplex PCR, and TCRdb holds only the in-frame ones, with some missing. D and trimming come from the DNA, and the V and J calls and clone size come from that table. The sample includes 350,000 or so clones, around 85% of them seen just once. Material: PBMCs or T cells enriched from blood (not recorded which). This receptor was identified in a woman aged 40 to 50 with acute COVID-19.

The CDR3 reads CATSRDSGGLLGYTF. The CDR3 DNA reads as TGTGCCACCAGCAGAGATTCAGGGGGCCTCCTTGGCTACACCTTC. This sequence joins TRBV15 and TRBJ1-2, with 8 bases fitting TRBD1. The junction had 7 bases not matched to a gene; V was cut back by 0 bases and J by 7 bases. Germline lookup yields CDR1 LNHNV and CDR2 YYDKDF (reference sequence). This CDR3 has 15 amino acids.